A single sample gave rise to the 30 T cell receptor beta chains below, sequenced in a study of shared clonotypes between healthy human individuals. Repertoires were generated with immunoSEQ multiplex PCR, while TCRdb's copy carries only in-frame clones and drops some. The table lists over a million clones, 97% to 99% of them singletons, with 0.36% in the top ten. Sequenced: naive CD4+ T cells sorted from blood. Subset given: CD45RA+ positively selected. All receptors derive from a man younger than 40 in good health.

The chain links TRBV5-1 to TRBJ2-1, with D uncertain. The ends were cut back, 4 bases at V and 7 bases at J, with 18 bases in the middle. Germline V gene data show CDR1 as SGHRS and CDR2 as YFSETQ. The CDR3 loop spans 15 amino acids. Here the CDR3 reads CASSLSRANWNEQFF. DNA of the CDR3: TGCGCCAGCAGCCTCTCCCGGGCTAACTGGAATGAGCAGTTCTTC.

The chain uses TRBV6-6 and TRBJ2-5; tentative D call: TRBD2 (6 bases). The CDR3 loop spans 12 amino acids. The germline CDR1 and CDR2 sequences are MNHNY and SVGAGI (reference sequence). V lost 11 bases and J lost 3, with 13 bases in between. The CDR3 sequence is CASRRGEETQYF. The CDR3 DNA sequence: TGTGCCTCACGGAGGGGTGAAGAGACCCAGTACTTC.

The chain uses TRBV9 and TRBJ2-5, with 13 bases matching TRBD2. Germline CDR1 SGDLS, CDR2 YYNGEE. The CDR3 runs 15 residues. The junction had 4 bases not matched to a gene; V was cut back by 3 bases and J by 5 bases. CDR3 sequence (DNA): TGTGCCAGCAGCGGGACTAGCGGGAGTTTGGAGACCCAGTACTTC. Its protein is CASSGTSGSLETQYF.

Worth noting for this clone: Other DNA variants within this sample encode the same CDR3. The chain employs TRBV6-1 and TRBJ2-4; D is unresolved. Looked up from germline, CDR1 is MNHNS and CDR2 is SASEGT. This CDR3 contains 14 residues. The V and J ends lost 1 base and 0 bases respectively, with 4 bases between them. The CDR3, as DNA: TGTGCCAGCAGTGAAGGTGTAGCCAAAAACATTCAGTACTTC. This encodes CASSEGVAKNIQYF.

This clone turned up a few times. This chain links TRBV10-3 with TRBJ1-5; D uncertain. The ends were cut back, 2 bases at V and 2 bases at J, with 4 bases in the middle. CDR1 ENHRY and CDR2 SYGVKD come from the germline V gene. The CDR3 runs 13 residues. For the CDR3, the DNA is TGTGCCATCAGTGAGGCGGGCAATCAGCCCCAGCATTTT. This encodes CAISEAGNQPQHF.

The rearrangement joins TRBV27 to TRBJ2-4; TRBD2 matches 8 bases. The trim removed 4 bases at V and 6 bases at J, leaving 2 bases unmatched. The CDR3 consists of 13 residues. The germline V gene has CDR1 MNHEY and CDR2 SMNVEV (reference sequence). The CDR3 region has the DNA TGTGCCAGCAGTTCCGGGAGGGGAAACATTCAGTACTTC. This encodes CASSSGRGNIQYF.

The gene calls are TRBV5-1 and TRBJ1-3, with a possible D match to TRBD1 (6 bases). CDR1 is SGHRS, CDR2 YFSETQ, per germline. Trimming left V 4 bases short and J 1 base short, with 12 bases between. This CDR3 is 15 amino acids long. The CDR3 spells CASSRTESSGNTIYF. CDR3 in DNA: TGCGCCAGCAGCCGGACAGAGTCTTCTGGAAACACCATATATTTT.

The chain joins TRBV28 to TRBJ2-7, with TRBD2 matching 8 bases. Germline CDR1 and CDR2: MDHEN and SYDVKM. There are 14 residues in the CDR3. J was trimmed by 0 bases and V by 6 bases; bases with no gene match: 4. Here the CDR3 reads CASRVAGYSYEQYF. For the CDR3, the DNA is TGTGCCAGCAGGGTAGCGGGATACTCCTACGAGCAGTACTTC.

This chain joins TRBV5-1 and TRBJ2-2, with 7 positions matching TRBD2. The CDR3 consists of 14 residues. Germline V lookup: CDR1 SGHRS, CDR2 YFSETQ. The V gene end was trimmed by 0 bases and the J gene end by 7 bases; junction bases not matched to a gene: 3. DNA of the CDR3: TGCGCCAGCAGCTTGGAGGCGGGAGTCGGGGAGCTGTTTTTT. Translating it yields CASSLEAGVGELFF.

The chain carries TRBV19 and TRBJ2-3; 12 bases map to TRBD2. The CDR3 runs 17 residues. The germline V gene encodes CDR1 LNHDA and CDR2 SQIVND (reference sequence). J gave up 6 bases and V 0 bases, and 7 bases lay outside the gene matches. CDR3 sequence reads: CASSIDRLAGVRDTQYF. DNA of the CDR3: TGTGCCAGTAGTATAGATCGACTAGCGGGAGTCCGGGATACGCAGTATTTT. Full variable domain (remainder filled in from reference TRBV19 and TRBJ2-3): DGGITQSPKYLFRKEGQNVTLSCEQNLNHDAMYWYRQDPGQGLRLIYYSQIVNDFQKGDIAEGYSVSREKKESFPLTVTSAQKNPTAFYLCASSIDRLAGVRDTQYFGPGTRLTVL.

This clone was seen a single time. J is TRBJ2-1 and V is TRBV5-6; 7 bases agree with TRBD1. Germline V CDR1 and CDR2: SGHDT, YYEEEE. Losses at the gene ends were 5 bases for V and 0 bases for J; bases not matched to a gene: 8. This CDR3 has 16 amino acids. The CDR3 sequence: CASRNPGQNSYNEQFF. The CDR3 DNA reads as TGTGCCAGCAGGAACCCGGGACAGAACTCCTACAATGAGCAGTTCTTC.

The chain employs TRBV11-2 and TRBJ2-4, with D maybe TRBD2 (5 bases). Trimming shortened V by 0 bases and J by 7 bases, and 10 bases separated the two germline ends. Germline V lookup: CDR1 SGHAT, CDR2 FQNNGV. This CDR3 region has 14 residues. The CDR3: CASSLELVGNIQYF. The DNA of the CDR3 is TGTGCCAGCAGCTTAGAACTAGTTGGTAACATTCAGTACTTC.

The chain is built from TRBV18 and TRBJ2-2; D may correspond to TRBD1 or TRBD2 (5 bases each). This CDR3 contains 16 residues. The ends were cut back, 6 bases at V and 8 bases at J, with 22 bases in the middle. CDR1 KGHSH and CDR2 LQKENI come from the germline V gene. This CDR3 is CASSPRGQLEPGELFF. CDR3 nucleotide sequence: TGTGCCAGCTCGCCCCGGGGCCAACTTGAGCCGGGGGAGCTGTTTTTT.

V usage is TRBV18 and J usage is TRBJ2-5; TRBD1 is a possible D gene (5 bases). Germline CDR1 is KGHSH and CDR2 is LQKENI. V dropped 3 bases and J dropped 3 bases, with 17 bases sitting between them. CDR3 length: 16 residues. The DNA of the CDR3 is TGTGCCAGCTCACCGGAAATGGCAGGGCTGGAAGAGACCCAGTACTTC. Its protein product is CASSPEMAGLEETQYF.

The V call is TRBV30, the J call TRBJ2-1; TRBD2 matches at 7 bases. Per germline, CDR1 GTSNPN and CDR2 SVGIG (reference sequence). Trimming cost V 3 bases and J 10 bases; bases outside gene matches: 9. This CDR3 spans 13 amino acids. CDR3 nucleotide sequence: TGTGCCTGGAGAGAGAGACCCGGGAGGGAGCAGTTCTTC. The encoded protein is CAWRERPGREQFF.

This sequence joins TRBV7-2 and TRBJ2-3; no firm D call. Between the trimmed V and J ends, which lost 1 base and 0 bases, there was a span of 8 bases. This CDR3 has 15 residues. The V gene's germline CDR1 is SGHTA and CDR2 FQGNSA. This CDR3 reads CASSLGLTSTDTQYF. CDR3 nucleotides: TGTGCCAGCAGCTTAGGTCTAACTAGCACAGATACGCAGTATTTT.

This chain uses TRBV29-1 with TRBJ1-5; tentatively, D is TRBD1 (5 bases). Trimming shortened V by 4 bases and J by 1 base, and 11 bases separated the two germline ends. The germline V gene has CDR1 SQVTM and CDR2 ANQGSEA. This CDR3 spans 14 amino acids. The CDR3 sequence: CSVVEEGSNQPQHF. In DNA form, the CDR3 reads TGCAGCGTTGTCGAGGAGGGGAGCAATCAGCCCCAGCATTTT.

The rearrangement links TRBV29-1 to TRBJ2-7; D is unresolved. Germline values: CDR1 SQVTM, CDR2 ANQGSEA. V lost 5 bases, J lost 3 bases, and 11 bases lay in between. This CDR3 has 12 residues. The chain's CDR3 is CSVQRGFYEQYF. CDR3 sequence (DNA): TGCAGCGTTCAGCGCGGATTCTACGAGCAGTACTTC.

Comment on this clone: The sample has other DNA sequences that encode this CDR3 too. This chain links TRBV5-1 with TRBJ2-5, with D perhaps matching TRBD1 (5 bases). Trimming cost V 2 bases and J 4 bases, with 9 bases left between them. CDR1 and CDR2 from the germline V gene are SGHRS and YFSETQ. This CDR3 comprises 13 residues. CDR3 nucleotide sequence: TGCGCCAGCAGCTTACAGGTCGGAGAGACCCAGTACTTC. The encoded protein is CASSLQVGETQYF.

The V gene is TRBV2, the J gene TRBJ2-5, with D perhaps matching TRBD1 (6 bases). This CDR3 is 14 amino acids long. Germline V CDR1 and CDR2: SNHLY, FYNNEI. The V end was cut by 3 bases, the J end by 5 bases, with 13 bases between. CDR3 protein: CASSDTGSGETQYF. DNA of the CDR3: TGTGCCAGCAGTGATACAGGGAGTGGGGAGACCCAGTACTTC.

The CDR3 sequence is CASSLERIADTQYF. The CDR3 nucleotides read TGTGCCAGCAGCTTAGAACGGATCGCAGATACGCAGTATTTT. The chain couples TRBV5-5 to TRBJ2-3; D ambiguous. There are 14 residues in the CDR3. Germline V gives CDR1 SGHKS, CDR2 YYEKEE (reference sequence). V lost 2 bases and J 4 bases, leaving 11 bases between the germline ends.

The gene calls are TRBV2 and TRBJ2-7; D gene uncertain. Germline CDR1 reads SNHLY; CDR2 reads FYNNEI. CDR3 length: 14 amino acids. V was cut by 4 bases and J by 0 bases, with 10 bases left in between. Here the CDR3 reads CASSVTFRSYEQYF. For the CDR3, the DNA is TGTGCCAGCAGTGTGACTTTCCGCTCCTACGAGCAGTACTTC.

The CDR3, as DNA: TGTGCCAGCAGTTTCAGGGGGAAATACGAGCAGTACTTC. It yields the protein CASSFRGKYEQYF. The rearrangement uses TRBV28 and TRBJ2-7, with 7 bases that match TRBD1. The CDR3 is 13 residues long. V shed 3 bases and J 4 bases; nucleotides not matched to a gene: 3. Germline V gene data show CDR1 as MDHEN and CDR2 as SYDVKM.

This clone has only one observation. This CDR3 is CASSQPRRDENGYTF. Here the CDR3 DNA reads TGCGCCAGCAGTCAACCCCGGAGGGATGAGAATGGCTACACCTTC. The V and J genes are TRBV23-1 and TRBJ1-2; D unresolved. TRBV23-1 is identified as an open reading frame with a role that is uncertain. V lost 2 bases and J 6 bases, leaving 16 bases between the germline ends. The CDR3 runs 15 residues.

J is TRBJ2-1 and V is TRBV7-8; D gene unclear. Germline values: CDR1 SGHVS, CDR2 FQNEAQ. This CDR3 has 16 amino acids. Trimming pared 4 bases from V and 0 bases from J, leaving 13 bases between. CDR3 nucleotides: TGTGCCAGCAGCTACAACTCCTGGAGCTCCTACAATGAGCAGTTCTTC. Translation: CASSYNSWSSYNEQFF.

In its sample, this clone was seen once. This chain connects TRBV7-2 to TRBJ2-5; D ambiguous. V lost 1 base, J lost 6 bases, and 12 bases lay in between. Germline lookup yields CDR1 SGHTA and CDR2 FQGNSA. The CDR3 sequence is 14 residues long. The CDR3 DNA sequence: TGTGCCAGCAGCTTAGTATCCCAGGCTCAGACCCAGTACTTC. Its translation: CASSLVSQAQTQYF.

This chain uses TRBV11-2 with TRBJ2-1, with D possibly matching TRBD2 (6 bases). The CDR3 loop spans 16 amino acids. Trimming took 5 bases from V and 5 from J, leaving 19 bases between them. CDR1 and CDR2 from the germline V gene are SGHAT and FQNNGV. The CDR3 DNA follows: TGTGCCAGCAGCCCCAGAACTAGCACGACCAACAATGAGCAGTTCTTC. As protein: CASSPRTSTTNNEQFF. The full variable domain, its missing parts supplied by reference TRBV11-2 and TRBJ2-1, is EAGVAQSPRYKIIEKRQSVAFWCNPISGHATLYWYQQILGQGPKLLIQFQNNGVVDDSQLPKDRFSAERLKGVDSTLKIQPAKLEDSAVYLCASSPRTSTTNNEQFFGPGTRLTVL.

The chain carries TRBV9 and TRBJ2-3; 8 bases are shared with TRBD2. This CDR3 is built from 16 residues. Germline V gene data show CDR1 as SGDLS and CDR2 as YYNGEE. The V and J ends lost 0 bases and 5 bases, in that order; junction bases with no gene match: 8. In DNA, the CDR3 is TGTGCCAGCAGCGTAGAGCCCGGGAGGGCCGTAGATACGCAGTATTTT. Residues: CASSVEPGRAVDTQYF.

The rearrangement joins TRBV4-3 to TRBJ2-1; D uncertain. Trimming removed 5 bases from V and 4 bases from J, with 6 bases in between. CDR1 LGHNA and CDR2 YSLEER come from the germline V gene. CDR3 size: 12 residues. The CDR3 DNA reads as TGCGCCAGCAGCTCCCGATACAATGAGCAGTTCTTC. Its translation is CASSSRYNEQFF.

This clone appeared once. V gene TRBV9 combines with J gene TRBJ2-7; D not resolved. V dropped 0 bases and J dropped 3 bases, with 16 bases sitting between them. The CDR3 has 16 amino acids. In germline, CDR1 is SGDLS, CDR2 YYNGEE. The CDR3 spells CASSVAIQAPLYEQYF. The CDR3 coding sequence is TGTGCCAGCAGCGTAGCGATCCAGGCTCCCCTCTACGAGCAGTACTTC.